The 32 T cell receptor beta chains below come from one sample, sequenced in a study of T cells in Graves' hyperthyroidism and ophthalmopathy. What was amplified from RNA transcripts were TCR beta CDR3 regions. The primer set for the first-round RT-PCR of the TCR CDR3 was HTBI. TCRdb recomputed calls from the multiplex PCR reads with MiXCR, one row per CDR3 protein. The sample shows around 290,000 distinct CDR3 sequences, about 14% of them seen only once. Sequences were obtained from blood. The source is a woman in her 30s with Graves' hyperthyroidism that later progressed to Graves' ophthalmopathy.

This clonotype came up many times. V gene TRBV3-1 combines with J gene TRBJ2-7; TRBD1 is a possible D gene (6 bases). Looked up from germline, CDR1 is LGHDT and CDR2 is YNNKEL (reference sequence). With 1 base removed from V and 5 bases from J, the gap between germline ends came to 9 bases. The CDR3 totals 13 residues. DNA of the CDR3: TGTGCCAGCAGCCAAGTGGGGGCCAACGAGCAGTACTTC. Translated, it gives CASSQVGANEQYF.

This clonotype was seen more than once but under ten times. The CDR3 DNA reads as TGCAGCGTTGTGCGGGAGGTGGGATTGGGAGAGACCCAGTACTTC. Encoded protein: CSVVREVGLGETQYF. The J gene is TRBJ2-5, the V gene TRBV29-1; TRBD2 matches 8 bases. The ends lost 4 bases at V and 4 bases at J; junction bases unmatched: 11. Looked up from germline, CDR1 is SQVTM and CDR2 is ANQGSEA. The CDR3 is 15 amino acids.

This clonotype was counted only a few times. J is TRBJ2-7 and V is TRBV24-1; D uncertain. V lost 0 bases, J lost 2 bases, and 7 bases lay in between. Germline assignment: CDR1 KGHDR and CDR2 SFDVKD. The CDR3 length is 14 residues. This chain's CDR3 is CATSDLGNPYEQYF. The CDR3 nucleotides read TGTGCCACCAGTGATTTGGGCAACCCCTACGAGCAGTACTTC.

This clonotype came up a few times. The rearrangement joins TRBV27 to TRBJ1-4; the D gene is possibly TRBD1 (5 bases). This CDR3 has 18 amino acids. Germline V gives CDR1 MNHEY, CDR2 SMNVEV (reference sequence). V shed 5 bases and J shed 1 base, with 20 bases lying between them. CDR3 DNA sequence: TGTGCCAGCAGTATTACAGGTCTATCCCGGGGAACTAATGAAAAACTGTTTTTT. Translated: CASSITGLSRGTNEKLFF.

The rearrangement uses TRBV3-1 and TRBJ2-7, with 9 bases lining up with TRBD2. V was pared by 8 bases and J by 7 bases, with 0 bases of the junction left unmatched. The CDR3 is 10 residues long. The germline CDR1 and CDR2 sequences are LGHDT and YNNKEL (reference sequence). CDR3 residues: CASAGGEQYF. The CDR3 DNA follows: TGTGCCAGCGCGGGGGGGGAGCAGTACTTC.

This clonotype was observed many times. CDR3: CASSAPNAGPVGYEQYF. The CDR3 DNA sequence: TGTGCCAGCAGTGCCCCCAACGCCGGGCCCGTGGGCTACGAGCAGTACTTC. The rearrangement uses TRBV6-1 and TRBJ2-7; D is ambiguous. This CDR3 is built from 17 residues. Trimming shortened V by 4 bases and J by 3 bases, and 22 bases separated the two germline ends. The V gene's germline CDR1 is MNHNS and CDR2 SASEGT.

There are many counts of this clonotype. V usage is TRBV11-2 and J usage is TRBJ2-1; D is ambiguous. The CDR3 totals 14 residues. Germline values: CDR1 SGHAT, CDR2 FQNNGV. Trimming pared 2 bases from V and 5 bases from J, leaving 10 bases between. The CDR3 sequence: CASSLLQVDNEQFF. CDR3 in DNA: TGTGCCAGCAGCTTATTGCAGGTAGACAATGAGCAGTTCTTC.

This clonotype was counted many times. It may be a read error: a sequence one base away is much more abundant. The chain couples TRBV5-1 to TRBJ2-3; no definite D call. The V gene's germline CDR1 is SGHRS and CDR2 YFSETQ. This CDR3 is 11 amino acids long. The CDR3 loop reads CASSVTDTQYF. DNA of the CDR3: TGTGCCAGCAGCGTCACAGATACGCAGTATTTT.

As to this clonotype: Relative to the germline gene, one junction end is altered; a read error may explain this. The chain employs TRBV7-8 and TRBJ2-3; 9 bases agree with TRBD2. Germline V CDR1 and CDR2: SGHVS, FQNEAQ. This CDR3 contains 15 residues. The CDR3 region has the DNA TGTGCCGGCAGCTTAAGGGGGACTAGCATTAGGGAGGAGTATTTT. Translated, it gives CAGSLRGTSIREEYF.

This clonotype showed up many times. The chain links TRBV6-6 to TRBJ1-1; D is possibly TRBD1 (5 bases). The CDR3 length is 14 residues. The germline V gene encodes CDR1 MNHNY and CDR2 SVGAGI (reference sequence). Trimming removed 0 bases from V and 7 bases from J, with 12 bases in between. Written as DNA, the CDR3 is TGTGCCAGCAGTTACTCGACGGGGACCTATGAAGCTTTCTTT. Translation gives CASSYSTGTYEAFF.

The table lists this clonotype with many counts. The chain employs TRBV9 and TRBJ2-7; D uncertain. Trimming shortened V by 1 base and J by 3 bases, and 14 bases separated the two germline ends. The CDR3 covers 15 residues. CDR1 is SGDLS and CDR2 is YYNGEE in the germline V gene. The CDR3 protein is CASSVNPSTSYEQYF. The CDR3, as DNA: TGTGCCAGCAGCGTAAATCCCAGTACGAGCTACGAGCAGTACTTC.

This clonotype occurred many times. V gene TRBV13 combines with J gene TRBJ2-3; D ambiguous. Deletions cut 1 base from V and 1 base from J, with 15 bases between. CDR1 is PRHDT and CDR2 is FYEKMQ in the germline V gene (reference sequence). There are 17 residues in the CDR3. DNA of the CDR3: TGTGCCAGCAGCTTAGAGGCATCCGAGGCCGGCACAGATACGCAGTATTTT. Its protein is CASSLEASEAGTDTQYF.

This clonotype was detected a few times. The J gene is TRBJ2-2, the V gene TRBV5-5; D ambiguous. The CDR3 spans 12 residues. Germline V gives CDR1 SGHKS, CDR2 YYEKEE (reference sequence). V lost 0 bases and J lost 13, with 10 bases in between. DNA for the CDR3: TGTGCCAGCAGCTTGGATGGGGTACTGCTGTTTTTT. As protein: CASSLDGVLLFF.

To note about this clonotype: A much more abundant neighbour one base away suggests this may be a read error. The chain links TRBV7-9 to TRBJ2-1, with a possible D match to TRBD2 (6 bases). Deletions cut 8 bases from V and 4 bases from J, with 18 bases between. The CDR3 spans 15 residues. Germline V gives CDR1 SEHNR, CDR2 FQNEAQ (reference sequence). The CDR3 DNA sequence: TGTGCCAGCGCCTCTAGCGTTTCCTTTTACAATGAGCAGTTCTTC. It translates to CASASSVSFYNEQFF.

This clonotype was picked up a small number of times. The CDR3 region is CASTFQGSGNTIYF. In DNA form, the CDR3 reads TGTGCCAGCACCTTTCAAGGCTCTGGAAACACCATATATTTT. This chain connects TRBV28 to TRBJ1-3; D gene uncertain. Germline lookup yields CDR1 MDHEN and CDR2 SYDVKM. The CDR3 is 14 amino acids. The ends were cut back, 7 bases at V and 0 bases at J, with 10 bases in the middle. Together with reference TRBV28 and TRBJ1-3, the CDR3 gives the full variable domain: DVKVTQSSRYLVKRTGEKVFLECVQDMDHENMFWYRQDPGLGLRLIYFSYDVKMKEKGDIPEGYSVSREKKERFSLILESASTNQTSMYLCASTFQGSGNTIYFGEGSWLTVV.

This clonotype appeared many times. This sequence joins TRBV4-3 and TRBJ2-5; 7 nucleotides agree with TRBD1. CDR3 size: 18 residues. Trimming took 0 bases from V and 5 from J; bases not matched to a gene: 15. Per germline, CDR1 LGHNA and CDR2 YSLEER. DNA for the CDR3: TGCGCCAGCAGCCAAGATACTACAGGGGTTTGTGGGTGGGAGACCCAGTACTTC. Translating gives CASSQDTTGVCGWETQYF.

The rearrangement uses TRBV20-1 and TRBJ1-5, with TRBD1 as a possible D gene (6 bases). Germline lookup yields CDR1 DFQATT and CDR2 SNEGSKA (reference sequence). The CDR3 runs to 14 residues. Trimming took off 4 bases at V and 3 bases at J, with 13 bases between the two ends. CDR3 region: CSAKTGYNNQPQHF. The CDR3 DNA sequence: TGCAGTGCTAAAACAGGGTATAACAATCAGCCCCAGCATTTT.

With respect to this clonotype: One end of the junction is discordant with germline, which a read error may explain. The genes are TRBV19 and TRBJ1-4, with D unclear. Germline-derived CDR1 and CDR2 are LNHDA and SQIVND (reference sequence). This CDR3 has 13 amino acids. CDR3 protein: CASSSAGREKLLF. The CDR3 DNA reads as TGTGCCAGTAGTTCGGCAGGACGCGAAAAACTGCTTTTT.

At least ten counts were recorded for this clonotype. The J gene is TRBJ1-1, the V gene TRBV12-3 or TRBV12-4; 12 bases are a match to TRBD1. The CDR3 length is 13 residues. V dropped 7 bases and J dropped 11; count of bases not matched to a gene: 8. The CDR3 loop is CASTSGTGGSAFF. The DNA of the CDR3 is TGTGCCAGCACCTCAGGGACAGGGGGCTCGGCTTTCTTT.

This clonotype was seen at least ten times. The genes are TRBV30 and TRBJ2-1; D call uncertain. This CDR3 comprises 14 residues. V gave up 5 bases and J gave up 0 bases, with 11 bases separating them. Germline CDR1 reads GTSNPN; CDR2 reads SVGIG (reference sequence). DNA of the CDR3: TGTGCCTGGGATGGGGTTAACTCCTACAATGAGCAGTTCTTC. Its protein is CAWDGVNSYNEQFF.

This clonotype showed up many times. J is TRBJ2-7 and V is TRBV28; 10 nucleotides match TRBD1. V lost 6 bases to trimming and J lost 4 bases; unmatched junction nucleotides: 6. The CDR3 contains 14 residues. Germline V gene data show CDR1 as MDHEN and CDR2 as SYDVKM. CDR3 loop: CASSLWTGGYEQYF. As DNA, the CDR3 is TGTGCCAGCAGCCTTTGGACAGGGGGGTACGAGCAGTACTTC.

This clonotype was seen only a few times. V gene TRBV13 combines with J gene TRBJ2-1, with TRBD2 matching over 7 bases. V was pared by 8 bases and J by 0 bases, with 4 bases of the junction left unmatched. The CDR3 is 14 amino acids. In germline, CDR1 is PRHDT, CDR2 FYEKMQ (reference sequence). The CDR3 nucleotides are TGTGCCAGCCAGCGGGAAAACTCCTACAATGAGCAGTTCTTC. Its translation is CASQRENSYNEQFF.

This clonotype was seen ten or more times. This chain uses TRBV10-3 with TRBJ2-7; TRBD2 aligns across 7 bases. The germline V gene encodes CDR1 ENHRY and CDR2 SYGVKD. This CDR3 is built from 14 residues. The ends lost 0 bases at V and 5 bases at J; junction bases unmatched: 4. The CDR3 sequence is CAISESGRADEQYF. CDR3 coding DNA: TGTGCCATCAGTGAGTCGGGGAGGGCTGACGAGCAGTACTTC.

Concerning this clonotype: A clone one base away is much larger, so this may be a read error. V is TRBV2 and J is TRBJ2-2, with D maybe TRBD1 (5 bases). V gave up 7 bases and J gave up 4 bases, with 13 bases separating them. The CDR3 runs 14 residues. Germline-derived CDR1 and CDR2 are SNHLY and FYNNEI. The CDR3 sequence: CASTPDSSTGELFF. The CDR3 DNA sequence: TGTGCCAGCACTCCCGACAGCTCCACCGGGGAGCTGTTTTTT.

This clonotype was counted many times. V gene TRBV6-1 combines with J gene TRBJ2-3, with 11 nucleotides matching TRBD2. V lost 3 bases to trimming and J lost 4 bases; unmatched junction nucleotides: 3. The CDR3 sequence is 15 residues long. The germline gives CDR1 MNHNS, CDR2 SASEGT. The CDR3 DNA sequence: TGTGCCAGCAGTGAGGGGACTAGCGGCGCAGATACGCAGTATTTT. The encoded protein is CASSEGTSGADTQYF.

This clonotype was seen repeatedly, ten times or more. The rearrangement links TRBV4-1 to TRBJ2-2; D tentatively reads TRBD1 or TRBD2 (5 bases each). This CDR3 spans 17 amino acids. Germline V gene data show CDR1 as MGHRA and CDR2 as YSYEKL. V shed 0 bases and J shed 7 bases, with 18 bases lying between them. The CDR3 DNA follows: TGCGCCAGCAGCCAAGAGCGTGGCCGGGGACGTGGCGGGGAGCTGTTTTTT. Its protein is CASSQERGRGRGGELFF.

This clonotype showed up many times. The genes are TRBV20-1 and TRBJ2-1, with D tentatively TRBD2 (5 bases). This CDR3 has 15 residues. Germline CDR1 is DFQATT and CDR2 is SNEGSKA (reference sequence). V was cut by 1 base and J by 3 bases, with 13 bases left in between. The CDR3: CSARVPLAFYNEQFF. The CDR3 nucleotides are TGCAGTGCTAGAGTGCCCCTAGCCTTCTACAATGAGCAGTTCTTC.

At least ten counts were recorded for this clonotype. The chain uses TRBV5-8 and TRBJ1-5, with 11 bases identical to TRBD1. The CDR3 length is 16 residues. V was pared by 0 bases and J by 6 bases, with 5 bases of the junction left unmatched. Germline CDR1 SGHTS, CDR2 YDEGEE. CDR3 DNA sequence: TGTGCCAGCAGCTTGGAGGACAGGGGGCCTACTCAGCCCCAGCATTTT. Protein product: CASSLEDRGPTQPQHF.

This clonotype was observed at least ten times. The chain carries TRBV3-1 and TRBJ2-5; D is perhaps TRBD2 (7 bases). CDR1 and CDR2 (germline): LGHDT, YNNKEL (reference sequence). Trimming cost V 3 bases and J 5 bases, with 22 bases left between them. The CDR3 extends over 17 amino acids. The CDR3 reads CASSHHRGAGDKETQYF. Here the CDR3 DNA reads TGTGCCAGCAGCCACCACCGGGGGGCAGGAGACAAGGAGACCCAGTACTTC.

This clonotype was counted many times. The genes are TRBV11-2 and TRBJ2-7; D remains unclear. The V gene's germline CDR1 is SGHAT and CDR2 FQNNGV. With 1 base removed from V and 3 bases from J, the gap between germline ends came to 10 bases. The CDR3 totals 14 residues. The chain's CDR3 is CASSLAYGDYEQYF. As DNA, the CDR3 is TGTGCCAGCAGCTTAGCTTACGGAGACTACGAGCAGTACTTC.

The V and J genes are TRBV7-3 and TRBJ2-7; the D call may be TRBD1 or TRBD2 (6 bases each). The germline V gene has CDR1 SGHTA and CDR2 FQGTGA. The V end lost 5 bases, the J end lost 6 bases, and 11 bases lay between the germline ends. The length of the CDR3 is 12 residues. In nucleotides, the CDR3 is TGTGCCAGCAGCCTCGAGGGGGGCGAGCAGTACTTC. As protein: CASSLEGGEQYF.

CDR3 in DNA: TGTGCCTGGAGCGCCGGGAGGAACTATGGCTACACCTTC. This translates into CAWSAGRNYGYTF. V is TRBV30 and J is TRBJ1-2; D is unclear. V was trimmed by 3 bases and J by 2 bases, leaving 10 bases between them. From germline, CDR1 is GTSNPN and CDR2 SVGIG (reference sequence). This CDR3 contains 13 residues.